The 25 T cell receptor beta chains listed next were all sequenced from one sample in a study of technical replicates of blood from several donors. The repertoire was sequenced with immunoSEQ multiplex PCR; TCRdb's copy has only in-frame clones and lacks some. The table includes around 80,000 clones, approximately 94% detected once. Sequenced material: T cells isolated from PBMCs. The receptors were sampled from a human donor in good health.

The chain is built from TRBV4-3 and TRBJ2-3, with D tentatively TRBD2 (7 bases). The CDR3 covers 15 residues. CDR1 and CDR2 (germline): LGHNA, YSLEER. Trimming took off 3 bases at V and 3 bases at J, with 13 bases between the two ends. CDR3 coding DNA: TGCGCCAGCAGCCAGGGAGGGCAGGGGACAGATACGCAGTATTTT. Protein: CASSQGGQGTDTQYF.

CDR3 region: CASFAADTQYF. Here the CDR3 DNA reads TGTGCCAGCTTTGCGGCAGATACGCAGTATTTT. The V and J genes are TRBV2 and TRBJ2-3; D is unresolved. Deletions cut 8 bases from V and 4 bases from J, with 7 bases between. Germline V gene lookup returns CDR1 SNHLY and CDR2 FYNNEI. The CDR3 extends over 11 amino acids.

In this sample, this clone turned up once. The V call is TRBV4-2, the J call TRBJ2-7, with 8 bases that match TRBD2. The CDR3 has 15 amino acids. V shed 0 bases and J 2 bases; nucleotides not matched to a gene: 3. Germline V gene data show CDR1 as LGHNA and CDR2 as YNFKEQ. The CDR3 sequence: CASSQDPGGTYEQYF. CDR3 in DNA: TGTGCCAGCAGCCAAGATCCGGGAGGGACCTACGAGCAGTACTTC.

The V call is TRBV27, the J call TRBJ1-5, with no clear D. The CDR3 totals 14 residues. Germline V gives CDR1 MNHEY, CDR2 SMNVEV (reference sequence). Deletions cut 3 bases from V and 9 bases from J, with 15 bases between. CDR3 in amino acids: CASSFHSGDSPQHF. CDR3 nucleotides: TGTGCCAGCAGTTTCCATAGCGGGGATTCGCCCCAGCATTTT.

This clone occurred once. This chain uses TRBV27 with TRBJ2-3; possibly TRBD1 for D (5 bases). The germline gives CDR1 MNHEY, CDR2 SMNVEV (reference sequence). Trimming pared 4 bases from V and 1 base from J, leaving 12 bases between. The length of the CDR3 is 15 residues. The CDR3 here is CASSSPGKGTDTQYF. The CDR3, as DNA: TGTGCCAGCAGTTCCCCAGGGAAGGGCACAGATACGCAGTATTTT.

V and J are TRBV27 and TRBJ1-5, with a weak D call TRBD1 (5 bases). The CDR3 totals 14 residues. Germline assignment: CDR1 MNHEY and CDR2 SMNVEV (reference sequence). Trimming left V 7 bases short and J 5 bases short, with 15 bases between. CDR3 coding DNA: TGTGCCAGCATCCGGGGCACGGGGGATCAGCCCCAGCATTTT. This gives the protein CASIRGTGDQPQHF.

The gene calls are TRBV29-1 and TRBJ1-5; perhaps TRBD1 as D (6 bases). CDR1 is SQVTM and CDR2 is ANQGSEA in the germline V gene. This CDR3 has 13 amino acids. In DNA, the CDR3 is TGCAGTTTCACAGGGTCAGGCAATCAGCCCCAGCATTTT. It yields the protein CSFTGSGNQPQHF.

The CDR3 DNA reads as TGTGCCAGCAGCTCCGGGACAGGCGTTCCGAAAGCTTTCTTT. It yields the protein CASSSGTGVPKAFF. This sequence joins TRBV5-6 and TRBJ1-1, with 8 positions matching TRBD1. Germline CDR1 is SGHDT and CDR2 is YYEEEE. This CDR3 has 14 amino acids. J lost 9 bases, V lost 3 bases, and 10 bases had no gene match. Full variable domain (missing parts from reference TRBV5-6 and TRBJ1-1): DAGVTQSPTHLIKTRGQQVTLRCSPKSGHDTVSWYQQALGQGPQFIFQYYEEEERQRGNFPDRFSGHQFPNYSSELNVNALLLGDSALYLCASSSGTGVPKAFFGQGTRLTVV.

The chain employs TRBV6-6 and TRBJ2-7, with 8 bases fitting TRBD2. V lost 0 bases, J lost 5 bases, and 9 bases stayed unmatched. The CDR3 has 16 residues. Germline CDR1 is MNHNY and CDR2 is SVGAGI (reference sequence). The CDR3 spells CASSYSYPGGVDEQYF. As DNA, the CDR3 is TGTGCCAGCAGTTACTCGTATCCGGGAGGGGTGGACGAGCAGTACTTC.

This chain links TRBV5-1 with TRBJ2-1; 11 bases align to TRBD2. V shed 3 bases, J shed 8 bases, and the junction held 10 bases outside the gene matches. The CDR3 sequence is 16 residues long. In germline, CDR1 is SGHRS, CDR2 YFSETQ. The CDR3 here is CASSSIAGGPYDEQFF. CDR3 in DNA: TGCGCCAGCAGCTCCATAGCGGGAGGGCCGTACGATGAGCAGTTCTTC.

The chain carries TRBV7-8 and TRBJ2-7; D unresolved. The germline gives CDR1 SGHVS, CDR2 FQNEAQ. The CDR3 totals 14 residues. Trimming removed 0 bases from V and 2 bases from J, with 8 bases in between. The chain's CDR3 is CASSLAYGAYEQYF. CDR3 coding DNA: TGTGCCAGCAGCTTAGCTTACGGAGCCTACGAGCAGTACTTC.

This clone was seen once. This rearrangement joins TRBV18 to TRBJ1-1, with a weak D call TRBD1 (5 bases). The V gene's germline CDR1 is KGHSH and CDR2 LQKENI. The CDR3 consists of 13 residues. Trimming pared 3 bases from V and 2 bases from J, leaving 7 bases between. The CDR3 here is CASSPTVNTEAFF. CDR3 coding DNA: TGTGCCAGCTCACCGACAGTAAACACTGAAGCTTTCTTT.

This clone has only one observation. In nucleotides, the CDR3 is TGCGCCAGCAGCTTGTTGCCTAGCGGAACGAACACCGGGGAGCTGTTTTTT. This gives the protein CASSLLPSGTNTGELFF. The chain combines TRBV5-1 with TRBJ2-2; 7 bases align to TRBD2. V shed 1 base and J 0 bases; nucleotides not matched to a gene: 6. Germline V CDR1 and CDR2: SGHRS, YFSETQ. The CDR3 totals 17 residues. Full variable domain (remainder filled in from reference TRBV5-1 and TRBJ2-2): KAGVTQTPRYLIKTRGQQVTLSCSPISGHRSVSWYQQTPGQGLQFLFEYFSETQRNKGNFPGRFSGRQFSNSRSEMNVSTLELGDSALYLCASSLLPSGTNTGELFFGEGSRLTVL.

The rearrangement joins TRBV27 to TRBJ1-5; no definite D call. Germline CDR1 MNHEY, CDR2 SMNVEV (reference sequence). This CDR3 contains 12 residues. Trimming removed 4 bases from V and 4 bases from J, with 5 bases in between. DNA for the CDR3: TGTGCCAGCAGTTCTGTTAATCAGCCCCAGCATTTT. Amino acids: CASSSVNQPQHF.

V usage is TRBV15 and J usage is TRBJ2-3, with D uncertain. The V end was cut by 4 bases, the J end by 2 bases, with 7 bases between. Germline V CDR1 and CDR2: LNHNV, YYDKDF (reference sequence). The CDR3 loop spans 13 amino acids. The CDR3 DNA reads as TGTGCCACCAGCAAATTATTCACAGATACGCAGTATTTT. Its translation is CATSKLFTDTQYF. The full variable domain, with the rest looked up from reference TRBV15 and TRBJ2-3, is DAMVIQNPRYQVTQFGKPVTLSCSQTLNHNVMYWYQQKSSQAPKLLFHYYDKDFNNEADTPDNFQSRRPNTSFCFLDIRSPGLGDTAMYLCATSKLFTDTQYFGPGTRLTVL.

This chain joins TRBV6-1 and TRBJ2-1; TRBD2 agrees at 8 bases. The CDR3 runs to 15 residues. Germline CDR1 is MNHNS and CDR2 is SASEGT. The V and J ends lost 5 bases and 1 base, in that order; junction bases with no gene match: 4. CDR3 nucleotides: TGTGCCAGCAGTAAGGCGGGAGGTTCCTACAATGAGCAGTTCTTC. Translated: CASSKAGGSYNEQFF.

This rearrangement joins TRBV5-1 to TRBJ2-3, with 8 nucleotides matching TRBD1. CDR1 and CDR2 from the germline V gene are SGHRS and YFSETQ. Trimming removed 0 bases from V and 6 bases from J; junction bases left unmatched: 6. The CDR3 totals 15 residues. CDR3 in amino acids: CASSLGGRGPDTQYF. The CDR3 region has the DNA TGCGCCAGCAGCTTGGGTGGCAGGGGGCCTGATACGCAGTATTTT.

CDR3 amino acids: CASSQDRVAGRTDTQYF. The CDR3 nucleotides read TGCGCCAGCAGCCAAGATAGGGTAGCGGGACGCACAGATACGCAGTATTTT. This chain connects TRBV4-1 to TRBJ2-3; 8 positions match TRBD2. From germline, CDR1 is MGHRA and CDR2 YSYEKL. Losses at the gene ends were 0 bases for V and 1 base for J; bases not matched to a gene: 6. The CDR3 covers 17 residues.

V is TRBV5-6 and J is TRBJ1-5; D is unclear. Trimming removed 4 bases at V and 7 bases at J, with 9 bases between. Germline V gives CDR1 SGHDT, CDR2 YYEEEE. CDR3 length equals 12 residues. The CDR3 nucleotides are TGTGCCAGCAGCGCCGGGAGACAGCCCCAGCATTTT. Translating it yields CASSAGRQPQHF.

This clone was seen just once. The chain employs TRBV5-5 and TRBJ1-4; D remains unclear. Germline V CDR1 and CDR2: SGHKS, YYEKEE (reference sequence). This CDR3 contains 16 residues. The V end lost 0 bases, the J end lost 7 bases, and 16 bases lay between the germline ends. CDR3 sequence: CASSLGLAGLSEKLFF. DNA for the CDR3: TGTGCCAGCAGCTTGGGTTTGGCAGGACTCTCTGAAAAACTGTTTTTT.

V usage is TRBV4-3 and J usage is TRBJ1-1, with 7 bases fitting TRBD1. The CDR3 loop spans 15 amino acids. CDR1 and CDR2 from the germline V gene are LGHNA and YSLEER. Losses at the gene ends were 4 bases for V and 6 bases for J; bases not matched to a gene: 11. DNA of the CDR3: TGCGCCAGCAGCCCCCTACTAGGGGGCCCCCCTGAAGCTTTCTTT. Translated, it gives CASSPLLGGPPEAFF.

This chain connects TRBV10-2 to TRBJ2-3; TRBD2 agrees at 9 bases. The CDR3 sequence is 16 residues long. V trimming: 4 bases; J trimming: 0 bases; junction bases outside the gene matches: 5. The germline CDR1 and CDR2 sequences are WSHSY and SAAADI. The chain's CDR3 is CASSALAGPSTDTQYF. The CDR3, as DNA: TGCGCCAGCAGTGCGCTAGCGGGGCCTAGCACAGATACGCAGTATTTT.

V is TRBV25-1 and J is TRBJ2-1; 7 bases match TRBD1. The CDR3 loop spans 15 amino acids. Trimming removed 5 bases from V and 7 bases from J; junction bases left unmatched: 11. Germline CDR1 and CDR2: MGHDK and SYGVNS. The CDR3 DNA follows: TGTGCCAGCAGTAGTCACCGGGACAGTCTGAATGAGCAGTTCTTC. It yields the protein CASSSHRDSLNEQFF.

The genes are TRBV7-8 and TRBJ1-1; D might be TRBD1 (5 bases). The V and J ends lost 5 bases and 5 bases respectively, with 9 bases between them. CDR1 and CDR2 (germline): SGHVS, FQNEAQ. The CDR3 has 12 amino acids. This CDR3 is CASSRGGTEAFF. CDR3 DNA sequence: TGTGCCAGCAGCCGTGGGGGGACTGAAGCTTTCTTT. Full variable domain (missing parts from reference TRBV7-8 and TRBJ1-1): GAGVSQSPRYKVAKRGQDVALRCDPISGHVSLFWYQQALGQGPEFLTYFQNEAQLDKSGLPSDRFFAERPEGSVSTLKIQRTQQEDSAVYLCASSRGGTEAFFGQGTRLTVV.

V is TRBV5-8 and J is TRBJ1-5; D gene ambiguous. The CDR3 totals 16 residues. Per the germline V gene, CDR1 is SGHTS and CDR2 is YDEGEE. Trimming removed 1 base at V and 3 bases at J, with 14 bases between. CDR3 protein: CASSLLFSVTNQPQHF. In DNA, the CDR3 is TGTGCCAGCAGCTTGTTATTCTCAGTAACCAATCAGCCCCAGCATTTT.